This T cell receptor (beta chain) was sequenced in a study of blood T cell repertoires in COVID-19. For the study at large: Italy, Spain and the United States were the sources of the convalescent and acute COVID-19 samples.

Per germline, CDR1 SGHTA and CDR2 FQGNSA. V gave up 3 bases and J gave up 3 bases; unmatched junction bases: 1. The CDR3 is made up of 13 amino acids. Study processing details: Estimated nucleated cell counts came from reference gene primer amplification. Repertoires were generated with immunoSEQ multiplex PCR, while TCRdb's copy carries only in-frame clones and drops some. For V, J and clone size, that table is used; D and trimming come from the DNA. The profile shows around 83,000 clones, about 85% of them singletons. This TCR came from a woman aged 70-85 years with acute or convalescent COVID-19. This chain connects TRBV7-2 to TRBJ2-5, with 7 nucleotides matching TRBD2. The sequencing sample was made of peripheral blood. In DNA, the CDR3 is TGTGCCAGCAGCTTTGCGGGGGAAGAGACCCAGTACTTC. Translation: CASSFAGEETQYF.